The 23 T cell receptor beta chains below all came from one sample that was sequenced in a study of T cell changes during pregnancy in multiple sclerosis. Using immunoSEQ multiplex PCR, the repertoire was profiled, and TCRdb retains in-frame clones only, with some absent. The top ten hold 2.5% of the sample, which has 84,000 or so clones, 85% to 95% seen once. Specimen: peripheral blood, collected in the third trimester of pregnancy. These TCRs come from a female donor with multiple sclerosis, enrolled in a pregnancy study.

This clone was recorded once. The rearrangement links TRBV12-5 to TRBJ2-7, with a possible D match to TRBD1 (5 bases). The germline V gene encodes CDR1 LGHNT and CDR2 FRNRAP. The CDR3 contains 16 residues. The V and J ends lost 5 bases and 4 bases respectively, with 21 bases between them. CDR3 protein: CASGPDPVRGAYEQYF. The CDR3 DNA is TGTGCTAGTGGTCCCGACCCTGTTAGGGGTGCATACGAGCAGTACTTC.

The rearrangement links TRBV4-1 to TRBJ1-3; the D is unclear. Germline V lookup: CDR1 MGHRA, CDR2 YSYEKL. Trimming cost V 2 bases and J 2 bases, with 10 bases left between them. This CDR3 has 15 residues. The CDR3 reads CASSQYAGAGNTIYF. CDR3 DNA: TGCGCCAGCAGCCAATACGCAGGCGCTGGAAACACCATATATTTT.

This chain uses TRBV6-5 with TRBJ2-3; 8 bases line up with TRBD2. The CDR3 length is 15 residues. Germline loops: CDR1 MNHEY, CDR2 SVGAGI. The V gene end was trimmed by 8 bases and the J gene end by 6 bases; junction bases not matched to a gene: 13. The chain's CDR3 is CASRAQRGTVDTQYF. Written as DNA, the CDR3 is TGTGCCAGCCGGGCCCAGCGGGGGACTGTGGATACGCAGTATTTT.

In DNA form, the CDR3 reads TGTGCCAGCAGTGCCGTGACTAGCGGGGGGACAGATACGCAGTATTTT. This codes for CASSAVTSGGTDTQYF. This chain uses TRBV9 with TRBJ2-3; 13 nucleotides agree with TRBD2. After removal of 5 bases from V and 3 bases from J, the junction contained 6 bases not matched to a gene. This CDR3 comprises 16 residues. Germline V gene data show CDR1 as SGDLS and CDR2 as YYNGEE. Looking up the rest from reference TRBV9 and TRBJ2-3 gives the full variable domain: DSGVTQTPKHLITATGQRVTLRCSPRSGDLSVYWYQQSLDQGLQFLIQYYNGEERAKGNILERFSAQQFPDLHSELNLSSLELGDSALYFCASSAVTSGGTDTQYFGPGTRLTVL.

This clone was detected only once. The chain joins TRBV5-1 to TRBJ2-3; D is perhaps TRBD2 (7 bases). Germline loops: CDR1 SGHRS, CDR2 YFSETQ. The CDR3 contains 17 residues. V was shortened by 2 bases and J by 1 base, with 17 bases between the two germline ends. CDR3 amino acids: CASSFALGGPGTDTQYF. CDR3 DNA sequence: TGCGCCAGCAGCTTCGCCTTGGGGGGGCCAGGCACAGATACGCAGTATTTT.

This chain links TRBV30 with TRBJ2-7, with 8 bases that match TRBD1. The germline gives CDR1 GTSNPN, CDR2 SVGIG (reference sequence). Trimming took 8 bases from V and 9 from J; bases not matched to a gene: 12. CDR3 length: 12 residues. The CDR3 protein is CAADRDGVGQYF. CDR3 bases: TGTGCCGCGGACAGGGATGGGGTGGGGCAGTACTTC.

In nucleotides, the CDR3 is TGTGCCAGTAGTATGGTGGTGGGGTGGCGGGGGGCAGTGAACACCGGGGAGCTGTTTTTT. It is translated as CASSMVVGWRGAVNTGELFF. This chain links TRBV19 with TRBJ2-2; 8 bases match TRBD2. The CDR3 spans 20 residues. Germline lookup yields CDR1 LNHDA and CDR2 SQIVND (reference sequence). V lost 3 bases, J lost 1 base, and 16 bases stayed unmatched.

The V call is TRBV12-5, the J call TRBJ2-2, with 8 bases identical to TRBD1. The J segment lost 2 bases and the V segment lost 5 bases, leaving 10 bases of the junction unmatched. The CDR3 loop spans 17 amino acids. Germline V gene data show CDR1 as LGHNT and CDR2 as FRNRAP. The CDR3 sequence: CASGALRDRINTGELFF. DNA of the CDR3: TGTGCTAGTGGTGCCCTCCGGGACAGGATTAACACCGGGGAGCTGTTTTTT. Supplemented by reference TRBV12-5 and TRBJ2-2, the full variable domain reads DARVTQTPRHKVTEMGQEVTMRCQPILGHNTVFWYRQTMMQGLELLAYFRNRAPLDDSGMPKDRFSAEMPDATLATLKIQPSEPRDSAVYFCASGALRDRINTGELFFGEGSRLTVL.

This sequence joins TRBV7-3 and TRBJ1-2; D may be TRBD1 (6 bases). V lost 5 bases and J 7 bases, leaving 20 bases between the germline ends. The CDR3 spans 15 residues. Per germline, CDR1 SGHTA and CDR2 FQGTGA. The chain's CDR3 is CASSPLGDKDLGYTF. As DNA, the CDR3 is TGTGCCAGCAGCCCCTTGGGGGACAAGGACCTTGGCTACACCTTC.

V and J are TRBV9 and TRBJ1-6; 9 bases are a match to TRBD1. J was trimmed by 9 bases and V by 2 bases; bases with no gene match: 12. This CDR3 is built from 17 residues. Germline CDR1 and CDR2: SGDLS and YYNGEE. CDR3 sequence reads: CASSVGDVGQGSSPLHF. CDR3 in DNA: TGTGCCAGCAGCGTGGGGGATGTGGGACAGGGAAGTTCACCCCTCCACTTT. Variable domain in full (rest from reference TRBV9 and TRBJ1-6): DSGVTQTPKHLITATGQRVTLRCSPRSGDLSVYWYQQSLDQGLQFLIQYYNGEERAKGNILERFSAQQFPDLHSELNLSSLELGDSALYFCASSVGDVGQGSSPLHFGNGTRLTVT.

This clone came up once. The V call is TRBV5-4, the J call TRBJ2-2; possibly TRBD1 for D (8 bases). CDR3 length: 15 residues. The ends were cut back, 4 bases at V and 5 bases at J, with 15 bases in the middle. The germline V gene has CDR1 SGHNT and CDR2 YYREEE (reference sequence). The CDR3 protein is CASSPGQGGTGELFF. As DNA, the CDR3 is TGTGCCAGCAGCCCCGGACAGGGAGGGACCGGGGAGCTGTTTTTT.

The J gene is TRBJ1-4, the V gene TRBV13; 9 positions agree with TRBD1. The J segment lost 7 bases and the V segment lost 6 bases, leaving 15 bases of the junction unmatched. The CDR3 is made up of 17 amino acids. Germline CDR1 reads PRHDT; CDR2 reads FYEKMQ (reference sequence). DNA for the CDR3: TGTGCCAGCAGACCTGTCTCAGGACAGGGGTTGAGTGAAAAACTGTTTTTT. The encoded protein is CASRPVSGQGLSEKLFF. The full variable domain, rest sourced from reference TRBV13 and TRBJ1-4, is AAGVIQSPRHLIKEKRETATLKCYPIPRHDTVYWYQQGPGQDPQFLISFYEKMQSDKGSIPDRFSAQQFSDYHSELNMSSLELGDSALYFCASRPVSGQGLSEKLFFGSGTQLSVL.

Here the CDR3 DNA reads TGTGCCAGCAGCTTAGAGCTAGCGGGGGGCTCAGATACGCAGTATTTT. It codes for CASSLELAGGSDTQYF. The rearrangement joins TRBV11-2 to TRBJ2-3, with TRBD2 matching over 11 bases. Trimming at V came to 0 bases and at J to 4 bases, leaving 3 bases not matched to a gene. This CDR3 contains 16 residues. In germline, CDR1 is SGHAT, CDR2 FQNNGV.

This rearrangement joins TRBV5-1 to TRBJ1-6; 7 positions agree with TRBD1. Germline loops: CDR1 SGHRS, CDR2 YFSETQ. CDR3 length equals 15 residues. The trim removed 0 bases at V and 12 bases at J, leaving 9 bases unmatched. The CDR3 nucleotides read TGCGCCAGCAGCTTGGACAGGGGATTAGGTGGACCCCTCCACTTT. Protein product: CASSLDRGLGGPLHF.

This chain links TRBV14 with TRBJ1-2; tentative D call: TRBD1 (5 bases). V was trimmed by 2 bases and J by 1 base, leaving 17 bases between them. The CDR3 loop spans 17 amino acids. Germline CDR1 is SGHDN and CDR2 is FVKESK. The CDR3 coding sequence is TGTGCCAGCAGCCAAAGACAGCCTTCCGGCTTTAACTATGGCTACACCTTC. It codes for CASSQRQPSGFNYGYTF.

This chain links TRBV5-1 with TRBJ2-7; possible D gene TRBD1, 6 bases. This CDR3 region has 14 residues. Trimming pared 0 bases from V and 5 bases from J, leaving 12 bases between. CDR1 is SGHRS and CDR2 is YFSETQ in the germline V gene. CDR3: CASSLVWGLDEQYF. The CDR3 DNA reads as TGCGCCAGCAGCTTGGTGTGGGGGCTGGACGAGCAGTACTTC.

The chain employs TRBV20-1 and TRBJ2-5; TRBD2 is a possible D gene (6 bases). The CDR3 has 11 residues. CDR1 and CDR2 (germline): DFQATT, SNEGSKA (reference sequence). DNA for the CDR3: TGCGGACTGTTAGGAGGGGAGACCCAGTACTTC. Amino acid sequence: CGLLGGETQYF.

This sequence joins TRBV15 and TRBJ2-7, with D unclear. CDR1 LNHNV and CDR2 YYDKDF come from the germline V gene (reference sequence). V lost 0 bases, J lost 3 bases, and 9 bases lay in between. CDR3 size: 14 residues. CDR3 DNA: TGTGCCACCAGCAGAGACCCTCCGGGCTACGAGCAGTACTTC. This encodes CATSRDPPGYEQYF.

Only one count was recorded for this clone. The chain couples TRBV29-1 to TRBJ1-1; 7 nucleotides align to TRBD1. This CDR3 region has 11 residues. Germline CDR1 is SQVTM and CDR2 is ANQGSEA. The junction had 4 bases not matched to a gene; V was cut back by 7 bases and J by 5 bases. The CDR3 DNA reads TGCAGCGGGCGGGGACAGACTGAAGCTTTCTTT. It is translated as CSGRGQTEAFF.

A note on this clone: The junction does not match germline at one end; this may be a read error. The chain has TRBV7-7 and TRBJ2-3; 11 bases fit TRBD2. Germline V gives CDR1 SSHAT, CDR2 FNYEAQ (reference sequence). The CDR3 spans 16 residues. The CDR3 here is CASRWVAGGPVDTQYF. CDR3 coding DNA: TGTGCTAGCAGATGGGTAGCGGGGGGGCCTGTAGATACGCAGTATTTT.

This clone has more than one count but fewer than ten. V gene TRBV19 combines with J gene TRBJ1-5; D gene ambiguous. Germline V CDR1 and CDR2: LNHDA, SQIVND (reference sequence). This CDR3 has 13 amino acids. With 6 bases removed from V and 6 bases from J, the gap between germline ends came to 12 bases. The chain's CDR3 is CASREEEGQPQHF. The CDR3 DNA reads TGTGCCAGTAGGGAGGAGGAGGGTCAGCCCCAGCATTTT.

This chain joins TRBV9 and TRBJ1-4; D is ambiguous. Trimming took 4 bases from V and 0 from J, leaving 13 bases between them. Germline CDR1 SGDLS, CDR2 YYNGEE. The CDR3 has 16 residues. CDR3 protein: CASSLTSGPTNEKLFF. The CDR3 DNA reads as TGTGCCAGCAGCTTAACTTCAGGCCCAACTAATGAAAAACTGTTTTTT.

The V gene is TRBV13, the J gene TRBJ1-6, with D maybe TRBD1 (5 bases). V gave up 5 bases and J gave up 1 base, with 9 bases separating them. The CDR3 has 15 amino acids. The germline V gene encodes CDR1 PRHDT and CDR2 FYEKMQ (reference sequence). CDR3 sequence (DNA): TGTGCCAGCAGCCGCGGGGGGTCCTATAATTCACCCCTCCACTTT. This sequence encodes CASSRGGSYNSPLHF.